A single sample gave rise to the 13 T cell receptor beta chains below, sequenced in a study of tumor-infiltrating lymphocytes in primary liver carcinoma. Total RNA amounting to 450 to 550 ng was the source from which TCR beta cDNA was made with a constant-region primer. Library construction for TCR beta comprised three nested multiplex PCR rounds performed with slightly modified ARM-PCR. TRBV1-TRBV30 forward primers paired with a C-beta reverse primer were used in the first two PCR rounds, which ran roughly 9 cycles each. One entry per CDR3 protein, called by TCRdb with MiXCR from the multiplex PCR reads. The sample holds approximately 37,000 distinct CDR3 sequences, more than 60% seen once. Between roughly 17 and 30 mg of unsorted bulk tissue served as the source from which RNA and DNA were co-extracted. Sequenced sample: tumor-adjacent normal liver tissue. These receptors all stem from a middle-aged man with primary liver carcinoma and hepatitis B virus infection.

Turning to this clonotype: Relative to the germline gene, one junction end is altered; a read error may explain this. The chain is built from TRBV20-1 and TRBJ2-3; 10 bases align to TRBD2. In germline, CDR1 is DFQATT, CDR2 SNEGSKA (reference sequence). The CDR3 contains 13 residues. CDR3 coding DNA: TGTAGTGCTAGCGGGAGTGAGACAGATACGCAGTATTTT. Residues: CSASGSETDTQYF.

Regarding this clonotype: The junction shows a germline mismatch at one end, possibly a read error. The gene calls are TRBV5-6 and TRBJ2-3; 8 bases fit TRBD1. From germline, CDR1 is SGHDT and CDR2 YYEEEE. The CDR3 length is 13 residues. Here the CDR3 reads CACSARGPDTQYF. The DNA for the CDR3 is TGCGCCTGCAGCGCCAGGGGGCCAGATACGCAGTATTTT. The full variable domain, in which reference TRBV5-6 and TRBJ2-3 provide the parts outside the CDR3, is DAGVTQSPTHLIKTRGQQVTLRCSPKSGHDTVSWYQQALGQGPQFIFQYYEEEERQRGNFPDRFSGHQFPNYSSELNVNALLLGDSALYLCACSARGPDTQYFGPGTRLTVL.

This clonotype was seen a single time. The gene calls are TRBV29-1 and TRBJ1-1, with 8 nucleotides matching TRBD1. V lost 8 bases to trimming and J lost 8 bases; unmatched junction nucleotides: 19. The V gene's germline CDR1 is SQVTM and CDR2 ANQGSEA. The CDR3 sequence is 15 residues long. The CDR3 coding sequence is TGCAGCAGGGGACAGGAAGGCTATCAGATCACCGAAGCTTTCTTT. Translated, it gives CSRGQEGYQITEAFF.

This clonotype was detected a few times. The genes are TRBV20-1 and TRBJ2-1; no definite D call. The CDR3 has 12 residues. Trimming left V 1 base short and J 6 bases short, with 7 bases between. The V gene's germline CDR1 is DFQATT and CDR2 SNEGSKA (reference sequence). The CDR3 DNA reads TGCAGTGCTAGAGGTCCGACCAATGAGCAGTTCTTC. This sequence encodes CSARGPTNEQFF.

Points on this clonotype: An end of the junction differs from the germline gene, which may be a read error. The gene calls are TRBV28 and TRBJ1-5; TRBD1 matches at 9 bases. This CDR3 has 14 amino acids. CDR1 and CDR2 (germline): MDHEN, SYDVKM. The DNA for the CDR3 is TGTGTCAGCAGTTTGACAGGGGGAACGCAGTCCCAGCATTTC. Encoded protein: CVSSLTGGTQSQHF.

The chain recombines TRBV6-2 or TRBV6-3 with TRBJ2-1; 10 bases fit TRBD2. The CDR3 loop spans 16 amino acids. The junction had 11 bases not matched to a gene; V was cut back by 6 bases and J by 6 bases. Germline CDR1 and CDR2: MNHEY and SVGEGT. The chain's CDR3 is CASRHRISGRTNEQFF. The CDR3 DNA follows: TGTGCCAGCAGACACAGGATTAGCGGGAGGACCAATGAGCAGTTCTTC.

A word on this clonotype: One end of the junction is discordant with germline, which a read error may explain. The gene calls are TRBV4-2 and TRBJ2-7; possibly TRBD1 or TRBD2 for D (5 bases each). CDR1 LGHNA and CDR2 YNFKEQ come from the germline V gene. There are 15 residues in the CDR3. DNA for the CDR3: TGTACCAGCAGCCAAGATAAGGGGAGCGGCTACGATCAGTATTTC. Its protein is CTSSQDKGSGYDQYF.

The chain joins TRBV20-1 to TRBJ2-5; D is unclear. Germline CDR1 and CDR2: DFQATT and SNEGSKA (reference sequence). Trimming shortened V by 0 bases and J by 7 bases, and 15 bases separated the two germline ends. The CDR3 sequence is 14 residues long. The CDR3 bases are TGCAGTGCTAGAGATCGGACGGCCGGAATGACCCAGTACTTC. Its protein product is CSARDRTAGMTQYF.

With regard to this clonotype: One junction end disagrees with the germline gene, perhaps due to a read error. The chain recombines TRBV11-3 with TRBJ2-1; possibly TRBD1 or TRBD2 for D (5 bases each). Per the germline V gene, CDR1 is SGHNT and CDR2 is YENEEA. This CDR3 comprises 15 residues. CDR3: CPSSRGRNGDNEQFF. The CDR3 nucleotides read TGTCCCAGCAGTCGGGGACGGAACGGGGACAATGAGCAGTTCTTC.

Points on this clonotype: The germline gene is not matched at one end of the junction; a read error may be the cause. The chain joins TRBV5-4 to TRBJ2-5; D is perhaps TRBD1 (5 bases). Germline V CDR1 and CDR2: SGHNT, YYREEE (reference sequence). The CDR3 is made up of 14 amino acids. The DNA for the CDR3 is TGTGTCAGCAGCTCAGCACAGGTGGAGGAGACCCAGTACTTC. Translated, it gives CVSSSAQVEETQYF.

For this clonotype: Without the conserved terminal phenylalanine or tryptophan, this CDR3 likely stems from a read error. It is unclear where the CDR3 begins or ends on the DNA, so no DNA is shown, and the CDR3 is as TCRdb lists it. This rearrangement joins TRBV6-1 to TRBJ2-1; no check of the table's D call, TRBD2, against the DNA was made. Per germline, CDR1 MNHNS and CDR2 SASEGT. The CDR3 has 8 residues if both end residues are counted. CDR3 residues: CASSELAG.

This clonotype was recorded many times. The chain carries TRBV15 and TRBJ2-1; 10 bases are a match to TRBD2. After removal of 3 bases from V and 3 bases from J, the junction contained 5 bases not matched to a gene. The CDR3 covers 16 residues. From germline, CDR1 is LNHNV and CDR2 YYDKDF (reference sequence). The CDR3 spells CATSRTSGRNYNEQFF. CDR3 DNA: TGTGCCACCAGCAGGACTAGCGGGCGTAACTACAATGAGCAGTTCTTC.

A remark on this clonotype: A read error may account for a junction end that differs from germline. The chain uses TRBV12-3 or TRBV12-4 and TRBJ1-3; the D gene is possibly TRBD1 (5 bases). This CDR3 is 16 amino acids long. CDR3 coding DNA: TGTGCCAGCAGTATAGCGGGGGAACTCTCTGGGAACACCATATATTTT. Amino acid sequence: CASSIAGELSGNTIYF.